By its share, the clone carrying this T cell receptor (beta chain) is medium-sized. The data originate from a study of T and B cells in COVID-19 patients. From blood, about 240-550 ng of genomic DNA served as TRB template. Germline assignment: CDR1 KGHSH and CDR2 LQKENI. CDR3 size: 16 residues. With 5 bases removed from V and 0 bases from J, the gap between germline ends came to 11 bases. TRB rearrangements were amplified by multiplex PCR with BIOMED2 TRB-A/B primers. TCRdb passed the multiplex PCR reads through MiXCR, listing each CDR3 protein once. This table has about 17,000 distinct CDR3 sequences, about 26% appearing once.

The chain has TRBV18 and TRBJ2-6; D unresolved. This receptor was identified in a human donor who had recovered from COVID-19. Sequenced material: blood. CDR3 amino acids: CASSYTDHSGANVLTF. The CDR3 DNA is TGTGCCAGCTCATACACAGACCACTCTGGGGCCAACGTCCTGACTTTC. Full variable domain (missing parts from reference TRBV18 and TRBJ2-6): NAGVMQNPRHLVRRRGQEARLRCSPMKGHSHVYWYRQLPEEGLKFMVYLQKENIIDESGMPKERFSAEFPKEGPSILRIQQVVRGDSAAYFCASSYTDHSGANVLTFGAGSRLTVL.